A single sample gave rise to the 28 T cell receptor beta chains below, sequenced in a study of breast tumors, draining lymph nodes, adjacent tissues. TCRdb re-called the multiplex PCR reads with MiXCR, one entry per CDR3 protein. This sample has about 180,000 distinct CDR3 sequences, with about 30% found just once. The lymph nodes were axillary draining lymph nodes from breast cancer patients. The sample was axillary lymph node tissue. The receptors stem from a female donor with breast cancer. Some clones in this sample may be carry-over from other donors' samples.

This clonotype was detected ten times or more. The germline gene is not matched at one end of the junction; a read error may be the cause. The chain links TRBV19 to TRBJ2-5; TRBD1 matches 8 bases. In germline, CDR1 is LNHDA, CDR2 SQIVND (reference sequence). This CDR3 region has 16 residues. The CDR3 coding sequence is TGTGCCGGTAGTATTGGTCTCGGACAGGGCGGAGAGACCCAGTACTTC. As protein: CAGSIGLGQGGETQYF. Complete variable domain (other parts from reference TRBV19 and TRBJ2-5): DGGITQSPKYLFRKEGQNVTLSCEQNLNHDAMYWYRQDPGQGLRLIYYSQIVNDFQKGDIAEGYSVSREKKESFPLTVTSAQKNPTAFYLCAGSIGLGQGGETQYFGPGTRLLVL.

This clonotype was seen at least ten times. This chain connects TRBV19 to TRBJ2-3; D is tentatively TRBD1 or TRBD2 (5 bases each). Germline V lookup: CDR1 LNHDA, CDR2 SQIVND (reference sequence). Between the trimmed V and J ends, which lost 6 bases and 2 bases, there was a span of 12 bases. The CDR3 is 14 residues long. The CDR3 region has the DNA TGTGCCAGTAGGTATGAGGGGCCCACAGATACGCAGTATTTT. Its protein is CASRYEGPTDTQYF.

CDR3 sequence (DNA): TGTGCCAGCAGCACTTTTACCCCCGGGGGGACAGCGACCACCGGGGAGCTGTTTTTT. This translates into CASSTFTPGGTATTGELFF. The chain joins TRBV9 to TRBJ2-2; D tentatively fits TRBD1 or TRBD2 (7 bases each). Trimming removed 4 bases from V and 4 bases from J, with 26 bases in between. There are 19 residues in the CDR3. Germline V gene sequence: CDR1 SGDLS, CDR2 YYNGEE.

The chain carries TRBV2 and TRBJ2-5; the D gene is possibly TRBD2 (6 bases). The germline gives CDR1 SNHLY, CDR2 FYNNEI. V lost 2 bases to trimming and J lost 9 bases, with 16 bases between them. The CDR3 loop spans 14 amino acids. This CDR3 is CASSERRVNQPQYF. CDR3 coding DNA: TGTGCCAGCAGTGAACGGAGGGTGAATCAGCCCCAGTACTTC. The full variable domain, rest sourced from reference TRBV2 and TRBJ2-5, is EPEVTQTPSHQVTQMGQEVILRCVPISNHLYFYWYRQILGQKVEFLVSFYNNEISEKSEIFDDQFSVERPDGSNFTLKIRSTKLEDSAMYFCASSERRVNQPQYFGPGTRLLVL.

This clonotype came up many times. The rearrangement uses TRBV2 and TRBJ1-5, with 8 bases fitting TRBD1. After removal of 6 bases from V and 4 bases from J, the junction contained 8 bases not matched to a gene. Germline CDR1 reads SNHLY; CDR2 reads FYNNEI. This CDR3 comprises 15 residues. The CDR3 loop is CASRWDRRDNQPQHF. The CDR3 nucleotides read TGTGCCAGCAGATGGGACAGGAGGGATAATCAGCCCCAGCATTTT.

This clonotype was recorded at least ten times. The rearrangement joins TRBV6-5 to TRBJ1-3; the D gene is possibly TRBD1 (5 bases). V gave up 0 bases and J gave up 3 bases, with 9 bases separating them. Germline-derived CDR1 and CDR2 are MNHEY and SVGAGI. The CDR3 length is 15 residues. For the CDR3, the DNA is TGTGCCAGCAGTTACTCAGGAGGGGATGGAAACACCATATATTTT. It codes for CASSYSGGDGNTIYF.

This clonotype showed up many times. This chain connects TRBV15 to TRBJ2-2; D may be TRBD1 or TRBD2 (5 bases each). CDR3 size: 14 residues. CDR1 is LNHNV, CDR2 YYDKDF, per germline (reference sequence). V dropped 0 bases and J dropped 6 bases, with 8 bases sitting between them. As DNA, the CDR3 is TGTGCCACCAGCAGAGAGGGGGTGCCCGGGGAGCTGTTTTTT. It specifies CATSREGVPGELFF.

As for this clonotype: One base away lies a much larger clone, so this may be a sequencing read error. The genes are TRBV6-5 and TRBJ2-1; 10 nucleotides line up with TRBD2. Germline values: CDR1 MNHEY, CDR2 SVGAGI. V trimming: 5 bases; J trimming: 8 bases; junction bases outside the gene matches: 12. CDR3 length equals 16 residues. CDR3 sequence: CASSHREREGGDEQFF. DNA of the CDR3: TGTGCCAGCAGTCACCGGGAGCGGGAGGGAGGGGATGAGCAGTTCTTC.

This clonotype was seen at least ten times. The junction does not match germline at one end; this may be a read error. As DNA, the CDR3 is TGTGCCGGCAGCCAACTACAGAAGCCCTACGAGCAGTACTTC. It encodes CAGSQLQKPYEQYF. The chain couples TRBV14 to TRBJ2-7, with D unclear. This CDR3 comprises 14 residues. CDR1 is SGHDN and CDR2 is FVKESK in the germline V gene.

This chain links TRBV29-1 with TRBJ2-4, with 7 nucleotides matching TRBD2. V lost 7 bases to trimming and J lost 7 bases; unmatched junction nucleotides: 7. There are 12 residues in the CDR3. The germline CDR1 and CDR2 sequences are SQVTM and ANQGSEA. Here the CDR3 reads CSGGGERNIQYF. The CDR3 DNA follows: TGCAGCGGGGGGGGGGAGCGTAACATTCAGTACTTC.

This chain connects TRBV7-3 to TRBJ1-3, with D possibly TRBD1 on 6 matching bases. CDR3 size: 14 residues. Germline loops: CDR1 SGHTA, CDR2 FQGTGA. Trimming cost V 5 bases and J 4 bases, with 12 bases left between them. CDR3 loop: CASSPRTDGNTIYF. CDR3 nucleotides: TGTGCCAGCAGCCCCAGGACAGACGGAAACACCATATATTTT.

This clonotype was seen repeatedly, ten times or more. This chain uses TRBV2 with TRBJ1-5; no reliable D call. The ends were cut back, 1 base at V and 7 bases at J, with 8 bases in the middle. Germline assignment: CDR1 SNHLY and CDR2 FYNNEI. The CDR3 sequence is 13 residues long. The CDR3 loop reads CASSEEWEQPQHF. CDR3 DNA: TGTGCCAGCAGTGAAGAGTGGGAACAGCCCCAGCATTTT.

The V gene is TRBV5-4, the J gene TRBJ1-1, with a tentative D call TRBD1 (6 bases). The germline gives CDR1 SGHNT, CDR2 YYREEE (reference sequence). This CDR3 region has 17 residues. The V end lost 4 bases, the J end lost 1 base, and 20 bases lay between the germline ends. CDR3 loop: CASSHLRGAGANTEAFF. In DNA form, the CDR3 reads TGTGCCAGCAGCCATTTACGGGGGGCGGGTGCGAACACTGAAGCTTTCTTT.

This clonotype was found many times. The genes are TRBV20-1 and TRBJ2-1, with 7 bases matching TRBD2. Germline assignment: CDR1 DFQATT and CDR2 SNEGSKA (reference sequence). After removal of 1 base from V and 5 bases from J, the junction contained 14 bases not matched to a gene. The CDR3 length is 17 residues. CDR3 in amino acids: CSARGWLSLAINNEQFF. CDR3 DNA sequence: TGCAGTGCTAGAGGGTGGTTGTCACTAGCGATAAACAATGAGCAGTTCTTC.

Ten or more counts support this clonotype. V usage is TRBV20-1 and J usage is TRBJ2-5; D is possibly TRBD1 or TRBD2 (5 bases each). Deletions cut 2 bases from V and 5 bases from J, with 9 bases between. This CDR3 is built from 12 residues. Germline CDR1 reads DFQATT; CDR2 reads SNEGSKA (reference sequence). This CDR3 reads CSARQGGETQYF. As DNA, the CDR3 is TGCAGTGCTAGACAGGGCGGGGAGACCCAGTACTTC.

This clonotype showed up many times. This chain links TRBV20-1 with TRBJ2-5; 9 bases line up with TRBD1. The CDR3 loop spans 14 amino acids. CDR1 is DFQATT, CDR2 SNEGSKA, per germline (reference sequence). With 3 bases clipped from V and 2 bases from J, the junction kept 4 bases outside the gene matches. The CDR3 is CSARKTGGQETQYF. DNA of the CDR3: TGCAGTGCTAGGAAGACAGGGGGGCAAGAGACCCAGTACTTC.

Points on this clonotype: A read error is likely, as this CDR3 ends without the conserved phenylalanine or tryptophan. It is unclear where the CDR3 begins or ends on the DNA, so no DNA is shown, and the CDR3 is as TCRdb lists it. The rearrangement joins TRBV19 to TRBJ1-3. CDR1 and CDR2 from the germline V gene are LNHDA and SQIVND (reference sequence). The CDR3 length is 11 residues, termini included. CDR3 loop: CASSIAREQGH.

This clonotype was recorded many times. The chain carries TRBV3-1 and TRBJ1-2; no clear D gene. This CDR3 region has 13 residues. The V and J ends lost 0 bases and 3 bases respectively, with 5 bases between them. CDR1 and CDR2 (germline): LGHDT, YNNKEL (reference sequence). CDR3 in amino acids: CASSQEVDYGYTF. The CDR3 DNA follows: TGTGCCAGCAGCCAAGAAGTTGACTATGGCTACACCTTC.

There are many counts of this clonotype. This chain uses TRBV7-8 with TRBJ2-7; TRBD2 matches 12 bases. This CDR3 is built from 15 residues. The V segment lost 6 bases and the J segment 5 bases; nucleotides outside the gene matches: 8. Germline-derived CDR1 and CDR2 are SGHVS and FQNEAQ. The chain's CDR3 is CASSLLAGGAHEQYF. CDR3 sequence (DNA): TGTGCCAGCAGTCTTCTAGCGGGAGGGGCCCACGAGCAGTACTTC.

This clonotype was seen ten or more times. A much larger clonotype is one base distant, so this may be a read error. The chain links TRBV9 to TRBJ2-6; D is possibly TRBD1 or TRBD2 (5 bases each). CDR1 SGDLS and CDR2 YYNGEE come from the germline V gene. The CDR3 consists of 16 residues. The chain's CDR3 is CASSVGKVLGANALTF. The CDR3 DNA follows: TGTGCCAGCAGCGTAGGCAAGGTCCTCGGGGCCAACGCCCTGACTTTC.

This clonotype came up many times. The rearrangement links TRBV7-9 to TRBJ2-1, with D unclear. Germline V gene sequence: CDR1 SEHNR, CDR2 FQNEAQ (reference sequence). CDR3 length equals 11 residues. Trimming removed 1 base at V and 8 bases at J, with 3 bases between. CDR3 coding DNA: TGTGCCAGCAGCTTAGATCATGAGCAGTTCTTC. Residues: CASSLDHEQFF. The entire variable domain, with the rest obtained from reference TRBV7-9 and TRBJ2-1, is as follows: DTGVSQNPRHKITKRGQNVTFRCDPISEHNRLYWYRQTLGQGPEFLTYFQNEAQLEKSRLLSDRFSAERPKGSFSTLEIQRTEQGDSAMYLCASSLDHEQFFGPGTRLTVL.

Notes on this clonotype: This sequence may be a read error, since a much larger clone differs from it by one base. The chain uses TRBV12-3 or TRBV12-4 and TRBJ2-5, with TRBD1 as a possible D gene (6 bases). The CDR3 runs to 13 residues. The CDR3 is CVSSHHREETQYF. CDR3 bases: TGTGTCAGCAGTCACCACAGGGAAGAGACCCAGTACTTC.

The J gene is TRBJ2-5, the V gene TRBV12-3 or TRBV12-4; D ambiguous. The CDR3 consists of 16 residues. V was clipped by 5 bases and J by 0 bases, with 16 bases between them. This CDR3 is CASSPPKWTDQETQYF. The CDR3 region has the DNA TGTGCCAGCAGTCCCCCCAAATGGACGGACCAAGAGACCCAGTACTTC.

This clonotype was seen ten or more times. This chain joins TRBV9 and TRBJ2-3, with D maybe TRBD2 (5 bases). The CDR3 is made up of 18 amino acids. Deletions cut 2 bases from V and 2 bases from J, with 21 bases between. Germline CDR1 and CDR2: SGDLS and YYNGEE. The CDR3 DNA reads TGTGCCAGCAGCGTCCCTAGCACCCTAGTAAGAAACACAGATACGCAGTATTTT. This gives the protein CASSVPSTLVRNTDTQYF.

The rearrangement links TRBV9 to TRBJ2-7, with D possibly being TRBD1 (6 bases). The V end lost 0 bases, the J end lost 0 bases, and 22 bases lay between the germline ends. The CDR3 extends over 19 amino acids. Looked up from germline, CDR1 is SGDLS and CDR2 is YYNGEE. CDR3 loop: CASSVVFFEVRTASYEQYF. CDR3 in DNA: TGTGCCAGCAGCGTAGTTTTTTTTGAAGTGCGGACAGCCTCCTACGAGCAGTACTTC.

This chain links TRBV20-1 with TRBJ1-1, with a tentative D call TRBD1 (5 bases). Germline-derived CDR1 and CDR2 are DFQATT and SNEGSKA (reference sequence). The CDR3 is 16 residues long. V lost 6 bases to trimming and J lost 7 bases, with 27 bases between them. CDR3 loop: CSAPLGGTLLNGEAFF. The DNA of the CDR3 is TGCAGTGCCCCCCTTGGGGGGACTCTTTTGAACGGTGAAGCTTTCTTT.

This clonotype was recorded many times. J is TRBJ2-1 and V is TRBV6-5, with D perhaps TRBD1 or TRBD2 (5 bases each). Germline assignment: CDR1 MNHEY and CDR2 SVGAGI. Trimming removed 5 bases at V and 0 bases at J, with 11 bases between. This CDR3 region has 15 residues. The CDR3 nucleotides are TGTGCCAGCAGTCCGATCGGGGCCTCCTACAATGAGCAGTTCTTC. It specifies CASSPIGASYNEQFF.

This clonotype has a count of ten or more. This chain uses TRBV7-9 with TRBJ2-7, with TRBD2 matching 14 bases. Germline V CDR1 and CDR2: SEHNR, FQNEAQ (reference sequence). This CDR3 spans 15 amino acids. Unmatched junction bases numbered 2, after V lost 4 bases and J lost 3 bases. Written as DNA, the CDR3 is TGTGCCAGCAGCTCAGGGACTAGCGGGAGCTACGAGCAGTACTTC. This codes for CASSSGTSGSYEQYF.